The rows below give T cell receptor beta chains drawn from one sample of a study of blood T cell repertoires in COVID-19. Sequencing used immunoSEQ multiplex PCR; TCRdb keeps in-frame clones, though not all of them. The sample has under 200,000 clones; approximately 85% are singletons. The sequencing sample was made of peripheral blood. Receptors originate from a woman between 55 and 75 years old with COVID-19, enrolled during active disease. CDR3s include the opening cysteine and the closing phenylalanine or tryptophan. A D gene is named only where the DNA matches it firmly. A clone size is listed for some rows: how often the clone was seen (once, few, many), or a class if it is expanded.

J | V | D | size | DNA | CDR3
TRBJ1-1 | TRBV13 | TRBD1 | NA | TGTGCCAGCAGCTATACCGGGACAGGGCTAGCTTTCTTT | CASSYTGTGLAFF
TRBJ1-1 | TRBV27 | TRBD1 | NA | TGTGCCAGCAGTCGCCGGACAGGGGGCTTGGTCTTAACTGAAGCTTTCTTT | CASSRRTGGLVLTEAFF
TRBJ1-1 | TRBV19 | TRBD1 | once | TGTGCCAGTAGTACACTGGACAGGGGGCGGAACACTGAAGCTTTCTTT | CASSTLDRGRNTEAFF
TRBJ1-4 | TRBV4-1 | NA | NA | TGCGCCAGCCGAGGCTCAATCAATGAAAAACTGTTTTTT | CASRGSINEKLFF
TRBJ2-1 | TRBV6-1 | NA | NA | TGTGCCAGCAGTGAATTTTGGAGGGATGAGCAGTTCTTC | CASSEFWRDEQFF
TRBJ2-2 | TRBV7-8 | NA | NA | TGTGCCAGCAGCTTAGTCCCCGGACAGATCGGGGAGCTGTTTTTT | CASSLVPGQIGELFF
TRBJ1-1 | TRBV5-4 | NA | NA | TGTGCCAGCAGCTTGGGACCACGGGCAGGGGACGGGGCTGAAGCTTTCTTT | CASSLGPRAGDGAEAFF
TRBJ1-4 | TRBV21-1 | NA | NA | TGTGCCAGCAGCACGCGTCCCGGGACAGGGGCGGACTATGAAAAACTGTTTTTT | CASSTRPGTGADYEKLFF
TRBJ2-2 | TRBV20-1 | TRBD2 | NA | TGCAGTGCTAGTGAAGGTGCTAGCGGGAACACCGGGGAGCTGTTTTTT | CSASEGASGNTGELFF
TRBJ2-5 | TRBV24-1 | NA | NA | TGTGCCACCAGTGATTTGAAGCAGGGGAAGACCCAGTACTTC | CATSDLKQGKTQYF
TRBJ1-1 | TRBV10-3 | NA | NA | TGTGCCATCAGTTTCACCGGGAACACTGAAGCTTTCTTT | CAISFTGNTEAFF
TRBJ1-2 | TRBV19 | TRBD1 | NA | TGTGCCAGTAGGACTGTCGGGACAGGGGAAGGGTCTAACTATGGCTACACCTTC | CASRTVGTGEGSNYGYTF
TRBJ1-2 | TRBV6-1 | TRBD1 | NA | TGTGCCAGCAGTGAAGGGGTGGGGACAGCTAACTATGGCTACACCTTC | CASSEGVGTANYGYTF
TRBJ2-1 | TRBV18 | TRBD1 | NA | TGTGCCAGCTCACCGCGGGACAGGGTTTCCAATGAGCAGTTCTTC | CASSPRDRVSNEQFF
TRBJ2-1 | TRBV19 | TRBD2 | few | TGTGCCAGTAGTATTCAGAGCGGGAGGTTGGATGAGCAGTTCTTC | CASSIQSGRLDEQFF
TRBJ1-1 | TRBV6-5 | NA | NA | TGTGCCAGCAGTTACGCGGGACCACAAGGGACTGAAGCTTTCTTT | CASSYAGPQGTEAFF
TRBJ2-1 | TRBV24-1 | TRBD1 | once | TGTGCCACCAGTGATTTCGACGGCAGGGGGTCCTACAATGAGCAGTTCTTC | CATSDFDGRGSYNEQFF
TRBJ2-1 | TRBV24-1 | TRBD2 | NA | TGTGCCACCGGGAGCGGGACTACCTCCTACAATGAGCAGTTCTTC | CATGSGTTSYNEQFF
TRBJ1-6 | TRBV5-1 | NA | NA | TGCGCCAGCAGCCCCCGCGGGGGCTATAATTCACCCCTCCACTTT | CASSPRGGYNSPLHF
TRBJ2-2 | TRBV24-1 | NA | NA | TGTGCCACCAGTGCCAGGGGGAACACCGGGGAGCTGTTTTTT | CATSARGNTGELFF
TRBJ2-1 | TRBV5-1 | TRBD2 | once | TGCGCCAGCAGCTTGGAACTAGCGGGAAATGATGAGCAGTTCTTC | CASSLELAGNDEQFF
TRBJ2-3 | TRBV7-3 | TRBD2 | NA | TGTGCCAGCAGCTTAGGTGCTAGCGGGAGTAGTGGGGCAGATACGCAGTATTTT | CASSLGASGSSGADTQYF
TRBJ2-3 | TRBV5-4 | NA | once | TGTGCCAGCAGCTCCAAAAACACAGATACGCAGTATTTT | CASSSKNTDTQYF
TRBJ2-7 | TRBV6-5 | TRBD2 | NA | TGTGCCAGCACTCCCGGGACTAGACGAGGCGAGCAGTACTTC | CASTPGTRRGEQYF
TRBJ2-7 | TRBV2 | NA | NA | TGTGCCAGCAGTGACGGACGGGACACCTCCTACGAGCAGTACTTC | CASSDGRDTSYEQYF
TRBJ1-1 | TRBV18 | NA | NA | TGTGCCAGCTCTCTAGAGGACACTGAAGCTTTCTTT | CASSLEDTEAFF
TRBJ1-5 | TRBV18 | TRBD1 | NA | TGTGCCAGCTCTCCCGACAGGGTCGGGAGCAATCAGCCCCAGCATTTT | CASSPDRVGSNQPQHF
TRBJ2-4 | TRBV10-1 | NA | NA | TGCGCCAGCAGTGTCACAGGGCAGGAGGCCAAAAACATTCAGTACTTC | CASSVTGQEAKNIQYF
TRBJ1-4 | TRBV11-2 | NA | NA | TGTGCCAGCAGCTTTTCGAGACAGATTAATGAAAAACTGTTTTTT | CASSFSRQINEKLFF
TRBJ2-5 | TRBV19 | NA | NA | TGTGCCAGTAGTACAATACAGGACTACCCTAGGACCCAGTACTTC | CASSTIQDYPRTQYF
TRBJ2-4 | TRBV6-5 | NA | NA | TGTGCCAGCAAGGGTCCCTCAGGGACCAAAAACATTCAGTACTTC | CASKGPSGTKNIQYF
TRBJ1-6 | TRBV6-5 | NA | NA | TGTGCCAGCAGTCGTGACGCGGAGAATTCACCCCTCCACTTT | CASSRDAENSPLHF
TRBJ1-6 | TRBV10-3 | TRBD1 | NA | TGTGCCATCAGCCCCGGGACAGGGGTTTCACCCCTCCACTTT | CAISPGTGVSPLHF
TRBJ2-2 | TRBV18 | TRBD1 | NA | TGTGCCAGCTCGACCGGGACAGGGAACACCGGGGAGCTGTTTTTT | CASSTGTGNTGELFF
TRBJ1-1 | TRBV6-5 | NA | NA | TGTGCCAGCAGTTACGCAGGGACTGAAGCTTTCTTT | CASSYAGTEAFF
TRBJ2-7 | TRBV29-1 | TRBD1 | NA | TGCAGCGCCACGGACAGGGGGCTTGAGCAGTACTTC | CSATDRGLEQYF
TRBJ2-7 | TRBV7-9 | TRBD1 | few | TGTGCCAGCAGCTTTTTTGGGACAGGCCACGAGCAGTACTTC | CASSFFGTGHEQYF
TRBJ1-1 | TRBV27 | TRBD1 | NA | TGTGCCAGCAGTCTCACGACAGGGGGCCGAACTGAAGCTTTCTTT | CASSLTTGGRTEAFF